The 17 T cell receptor beta chains in this list originate from one sample, sequenced in a study of blood T cells in healthy people across ages. With a J-beta primer mix and a sample-barcoded 5' primer, a second PCR ran about 7 to 12 cycles. TCRdb independently ran MiXCR on the 5' RACE reads; one entry per CDR3 protein. The sample consists of about 1,400,000 distinct CDR3 sequences, around 42% of them appearing once. The sequenced sample was blood. These receptors all stem from a woman between 18 and 30 years old in good health.

The J gene is TRBJ1-2, the V gene TRBV18; 9 bases are a match to TRBD1. The CDR3 contains 14 residues. The V gene's germline CDR1 is KGHSH and CDR2 LQKENI. V gave up 5 bases and J gave up 12 bases; unmatched junction bases: 13. CDR3 loop: CASSRSWDRELNTF. In nucleotides, the CDR3 is TGTGCCAGCTCAAGGTCGTGGGACAGGGAATTGAACACCTTC.

This chain links TRBV29-1 with TRBJ2-5, with 10 bases matching TRBD1. The CDR3 extends over 14 amino acids. The V gene end was trimmed by 4 bases and the J gene end by 6 bases; junction bases not matched to a gene: 8. Germline CDR1 reads SQVTM; CDR2 reads ANQGSEA. The chain's CDR3 is CSVAPGTGVKTQYF. CDR3 DNA sequence: TGCAGCGTTGCGCCCGGGACAGGGGTAAAGACCCAGTACTTC.

On this clonotype itself: A much larger clone differs by one base, so this may be a read error. This CDR3 is missing its conserved last phenylalanine or tryptophan, likely due to a read error. The rearrangement links TRBV12-3 or TRBV12-4 to TRBJ1-2, with D unclear. This CDR3 is built from 11 residues. V was trimmed by 3 bases and J by 8 bases, leaving 7 bases between them. CDR3 DNA: TGTGCCAGCAGTTTCTCGGGGGGCTACACCTTG. Translating gives CASSFSGGYTL.

Worth noting for this clonotype: A much larger clone differs by one base, so this may be a read error. This chain links TRBV3-1 with TRBJ2-1, with a weak D call TRBD1 (5 bases). The DNA end is more similar to TRBJ2-7, so the J call may be wrong. Per the germline V gene, CDR1 is LGHDT and CDR2 is YNNKEL (reference sequence). The CDR3 totals 18 residues. The chain's CDR3 is CASSQLTGVRGNYNEQYF. CDR3 bases: TGTGCCAGCAGCCAACTTACCGGAGTAAGGGGAAACTACAATGAGCAGTACTTC.

This chain connects TRBV3-1 to TRBJ2-5; possibly TRBD1 for D (7 bases). The CDR3 runs 14 residues. The V end was cut by 5 bases, the J end by 11 bases, with 21 bases between. Germline V lookup: CDR1 LGHDT, CDR2 YNNKEL (reference sequence). The CDR3 DNA is TGTGCCAGCAGCTCGCGGGACAGTTGGGATGAGCAGTACTTC. This translates into CASSSRDSWDEQYF.

V gene TRBV11-2 combines with J gene TRBJ1-1, with 12 bases fitting TRBD1. The CDR3 has 17 amino acids. V dropped 3 bases and J dropped 5; count of bases not matched to a gene: 10. The V gene's germline CDR1 is SGHAT and CDR2 FQNNGV. CDR3 nucleotide sequence: TGTGCCAGCAGCTTGGGACAGGGGGCGCGGTTTCAAACTGAAGCTTTCTTT. Translation gives CASSLGQGARFQTEAFF.

This clonotype was found a few times. This sequence joins TRBV6-1 and TRBJ1-6; tentatively, D is TRBD1 (5 bases). Germline CDR1 is MNHNS and CDR2 is SASEGT. This CDR3 spans 15 amino acids. V gave up 4 bases and J gave up 5 bases, with 12 bases separating them. The CDR3 coding sequence is TGTGCCAGCAGTGTATTGGGACTACATAATTCACCCCTCCACTTT. This sequence encodes CASSVLGLHNSPLHF.

The V gene is TRBV20-1, the J gene TRBJ2-6; the D gene is possibly TRBD1 (5 bases). The CDR3 loop spans 14 amino acids. Trimming removed 6 bases from V and 0 bases from J, with 9 bases in between. Germline V gene sequence: CDR1 DFQATT, CDR2 SNEGSKA (reference sequence). The CDR3 DNA sequence: TGCAGTGCGTCGACAGCCTCTGGGGCCAACGTCCTGACTTTC. It encodes CSASTASGANVLTF.

This clonotype has a count of ten or more. The rearrangement joins TRBV20-1 to TRBJ2-7, with D uncertain. The CDR3 extends over 11 amino acids. The V and J ends lost 6 bases and 3 bases respectively, with 9 bases between them. In germline, CDR1 is DFQATT, CDR2 SNEGSKA (reference sequence). The CDR3 coding sequence is TGCAGTGCCCCTGGCCGCTACGAGCAGTACTTC. Translation: CSAPGRYEQYF.

This CDR3 is CASSKTSGNYNEQFF. The CDR3 DNA sequence: TGCGCCAGCAGCAAGACTAGCGGGAACTACAATGAGCAGTTCTTC. The chain employs TRBV5-1 and TRBJ2-1, with 11 positions matching TRBD2. CDR3 length equals 15 residues. Germline CDR1 and CDR2: SGHRS and YFSETQ. Germline trimming cut 4 bases from V and 3 bases from J; bases unmatched to any gene: 3.

The chain uses TRBV6-1 and TRBJ1-2; possibly TRBD1 for D (5 bases). The ends were cut back, 8 bases at V and 3 bases at J, with 7 bases in the middle. Germline V gives CDR1 MNHNS, CDR2 SASEGT. The CDR3 contains 11 residues. CDR3 amino acids: CASARDYGYTF. CDR3 DNA: TGTGCCAGCGCCAGGGACTATGGCTACACCTTC.

Remarks on this clonotype: Since a much larger clone is just one base distant, this may be a read error. The chain is built from TRBV7-2 and TRBJ2-7; weak D call: TRBD2 (5 bases). The CDR3 is 15 residues long. Trimming cost V 7 bases and J 7 bases, with 23 bases left between them. Per germline, CDR1 SGHTA and CDR2 FQGNSA. CDR3 in amino acids: CASMLSLLASNEQYF. The CDR3 nucleotides read TGTGCCAGCATGTTATCTCTTTTAGCGTCCAATGAGCAGTACTTC.

The genes are TRBV5-1 and TRBJ2-1, with 7 nucleotides matching TRBD2. Trimming removed 4 bases from V and 8 bases from J; junction bases left unmatched: 3. The germline V gene has CDR1 SGHRS and CDR2 YFSETQ. The CDR3 extends over 12 amino acids. The CDR3 DNA is TGCGCCAGCAGCGATGGGAGGGATGAGCAGTTCTTC. Its protein product is CASSDGRDEQFF.

A word on this clonotype: Germline and junction disagree at one end, which may indicate a read error. This sequence joins TRBV11-1 and TRBJ1-2; D is possibly TRBD1 (5 bases). Germline values: CDR1 SGHAT, CDR2 FQDESV (reference sequence). This CDR3 has 13 residues. CDR3 DNA sequence: TGTGCCGGCAGCTTAGGGACGGACTATGGCTACACCTTC. Residues: CAGSLGTDYGYTF.

The chain carries TRBV30 and TRBJ2-2, with no clear D. Germline V gives CDR1 GTSNPN, CDR2 SVGIG (reference sequence). This CDR3 region has 13 residues. With 1 base removed from V and 2 bases from J, the gap between germline ends came to 5 bases. The CDR3 is CAWSAQNTGELFF. DNA for the CDR3: TGTGCCTGGAGTGCCCAAAACACCGGGGAGCTGTTTTTT.

This clonotype was observed a single time. The chain uses TRBV21-1 and TRBJ1-1; TRBD1, as called in the table, went unchecked against the DNA. TRBV21-1 counts as a pseudogene. The CDR3 totals 13 residues. The CDR3 reads CASSKKGGGSAFF. The CDR3 DNA reads TGTGCCAGCAGCAAAAAAGGGGGGGGTTCAGCTTTCTTT.

This clonotype has more than one count but fewer than ten. The CDR3 reads CASSLAAGDNSPLHF. In nucleotides, the CDR3 is TGCGCCAGCAGCTTGGCCGCAGGAGATAATTCACCCCTCCACTTT. The chain couples TRBV5-1 to TRBJ1-6; D is uncertain. Germline CDR1 and CDR2: SGHRS and YFSETQ. The CDR3 length is 15 residues. Trimming took 0 bases from V and 5 from J, leaving 9 bases between them.